This T cell receptor beta chain was found in a study of CD8 T cells in ankylosing spondylitis. Broader study findings: Reportedly, matched ankylosing spondylitis synovial fluid was significantly enriched for disease-linked clones. Ankylosing spondylitis blood appeared to be characterized by a TCR beta motif of roughly eight highly homologous variants.

As the method for making TCR beta libraries, quantitative 5'-RACE with molecular barcodes was used. MiXCR, applied by TCRdb to the 5' RACE reads, yields one record per CDR3 protein. Of about 450,000 distinct CDR3 sequences listed, 25% to 30% are singletons. Worth noting for this clonotype: The antigen is undetermined.

CDR3 length: 16 residues. J lost 3 bases, V lost 1 base, and 9 bases had no gene match. Germline V gene sequence: CDR1 SQVTM, CDR2 ANQGSEA. The chain uses TRBV29-1 and TRBJ2-7; 10 positions match TRBD1. The sequence derives from a male donor with ankylosing spondylitis. The sequencing input was blood, either unsorted or a sorted T cell fraction (not recorded which). The CDR3 spells CSVEASDRGRYYEQYF. CDR3 bases: TGCAGCGTTGAAGCATCCGACAGGGGGCGTTACTACGAGCAGTACTTC.